These 19 T cell receptor beta chains share one sample of origin, sequenced in a study of cytomegalovirus exposure and HLA in healthy donors. Both 60 Vbeta primers and 13 Jbeta primers went into the PCR. Profiled with immunoSEQ multiplex PCR; TCRdb holds only in-frame clones, not every one. Of some 150,000 clones in the sample, around 79% were seen once. The sample consisted of PBMCs. The receptors originated from a man aged 30 to 39 in good health and CMV-seropositive.

The table lists this clone with a few counts. The chain links TRBV7-9 to TRBJ2-1; TRBD2 matches at 8 bases. With 3 bases clipped from V and 2 bases from J, the junction kept 6 bases outside the gene matches. This CDR3 region has 16 residues. Per germline, CDR1 SEHNR and CDR2 FQNEAQ (reference sequence). The CDR3 DNA reads as TGTGCCAGCAGCTTGTTAGTAGCGGGAACCTACAATGAGCAGTTCTTC. Translating gives CASSLLVAGTYNEQFF.

The chain recombines TRBV27 with TRBJ2-7; possibly TRBD2 for D (5 bases). Per germline, CDR1 MNHEY and CDR2 SMNVEV (reference sequence). V was shortened by 5 bases and J by 6 bases, with 14 bases between the two germline ends. The CDR3 extends over 13 amino acids. CDR3 sequence (DNA): TGTGCCAGCAGTCCGATACTAGTCCGCGAGCAGTACTTC. Its protein is CASSPILVREQYF.

This chain links TRBV5-7 with TRBJ2-5; the match to TRBD2 covers 10 bases. TRBV5-7 is flagged as an ORF with uncertain function. This CDR3 is 16 amino acids long. Trimming took 4 bases from V and 6 from J; bases not matched to a gene: 12. The CDR3 reads CASSPSGRGVKKTQYF. The CDR3 DNA follows: TGTGCCAGCAGCCCGAGCGGGAGGGGTGTTAAAAAGACCCAGTACTTC.

This chain joins TRBV4-3 and TRBJ2-1, with 8 positions matching TRBD1. V lost 5 bases to trimming and J lost 0 bases; unmatched junction nucleotides: 9. This CDR3 comprises 17 residues. From germline, CDR1 is LGHNA and CDR2 YSLEER. The CDR3, as DNA: TGCGCCAGCAGCTACGACAGGGGATTAAGCTCCTACAATGAGCAGTTCTTC. Protein product: CASSYDRGLSSYNEQFF.

The rearrangement joins TRBV5-1 to TRBJ2-1; tentative D call: TRBD2 (6 bases). V dropped 7 bases and J dropped 3 bases, with 14 bases sitting between them. CDR1 SGHRS and CDR2 YFSETQ come from the germline V gene. The CDR3 extends over 14 amino acids. The CDR3 is CASYEGGNYNEQFF. The CDR3 DNA is TGCGCCAGCTATGAGGGAGGCAACTACAATGAGCAGTTCTTC.

The chain joins TRBV30 to TRBJ2-2; no definite D call. V gave up 4 bases and J gave up 1 base, with 7 bases separating them. The V gene's germline CDR1 is GTSNPN and CDR2 SVGIG (reference sequence). The CDR3 runs 13 residues. The DNA of the CDR3 is TGTGCCTGGAACGGAGTGAACACCGGGGAGCTGTTTTTT. As protein: CAWNGVNTGELFF.

The gene calls are TRBV2 and TRBJ2-5; D is unresolved. The CDR3 length is 13 residues. V lost 6 bases and J lost 4, with 12 bases in between. CDR1 is SNHLY, CDR2 FYNNEI, per germline. As DNA, the CDR3 is TGTGCCAGCAGCCCCAACTCGGGAGAGACCCAGTACTTC. This codes for CASSPNSGETQYF.

The genes are TRBV19 and TRBJ2-2; 8 nucleotides line up with TRBD2. The trim removed 3 bases at V and 1 base at J, leaving 10 bases unmatched. Germline loops: CDR1 LNHDA, CDR2 SQIVND (reference sequence). The CDR3 is 18 residues long. CDR3 protein: CASSMASGGPENTGELFF. CDR3 bases: TGTGCCAGTAGTATGGCCAGCGGGGGCCCCGAGAACACCGGGGAGCTGTTTTTT.

The chain couples TRBV5-1 to TRBJ1-6; TRBD1 agrees at 8 bases. The length of the CDR3 is 19 residues. The J segment lost 9 bases and the V segment lost 0 bases, leaving 17 bases of the junction unmatched. The germline gives CDR1 SGHRS, CDR2 YFSETQ. CDR3 in DNA: TGCGCCAGCAGCTTGGGCCTACCACGGGGCAGACAGGGGTTTTCACCCCTCCACTTT. Residues: CASSLGLPRGRQGFSPLHF.

The J gene is TRBJ2-7, the V gene TRBV19, with 12 bases fitting TRBD1. V was clipped by 9 bases and J by 5 bases; unmatched bases: 17. Germline V lookup: CDR1 LNHDA, CDR2 SQIVND (reference sequence). This CDR3 contains 17 residues. The DNA for the CDR3 is TGTGCCAGCTCCCCCGCCGGGACAGGGGGCCTCAGGGACGAGCAGTACTTC. Its translation: CASSPAGTGGLRDEQYF.

The chain employs TRBV9 and TRBJ1-1; 8 nucleotides align to TRBD1. Germline loops: CDR1 SGDLS, CDR2 YYNGEE. The CDR3 runs 14 residues. The V segment lost 4 bases and the J segment 4 bases; nucleotides outside the gene matches: 6. This chain's CDR3 is CASSPRTGGTEAFF. CDR3 nucleotides: TGTGCCAGCAGCCCTCGAACAGGGGGCACTGAAGCTTTCTTT.

The genes are TRBV4-1 and TRBJ2-1; D may be TRBD2 (5 bases). Trimming removed 0 bases at V and 3 bases at J, with 18 bases between. The CDR3 is made up of 18 amino acids. CDR1 and CDR2 from the germline V gene are MGHRA and YSYEKL. CDR3 DNA: TGCGCCAGCAGCCAAGAACCGGGGAGCAGGCCGATCTACAATGAGCAGTTCTTC. Its translation is CASSQEPGSRPIYNEQFF.

This clone was seen a single time. The CDR3, as DNA: TGTGCCGGGGCTTTGACCGCGAACACCGGGGAGCTGTTTTTT. Its translation: CAGALTANTGELFF. The gene calls are TRBV7-2 and TRBJ2-2; a possible D gene is TRBD1 (5 bases). CDR3 length equals 14 residues. Trimming took 11 bases from V and 0 from J, leaving 13 bases between them. Germline assignment: CDR1 SGHTA and CDR2 FQGNSA.

This chain links TRBV5-1 with TRBJ2-1; possibly TRBD2 for D (5 bases). Trimming pared 7 bases from V and 1 base from J, leaving 12 bases between. CDR1 and CDR2 (germline): SGHRS, YFSETQ. The length of the CDR3 is 14 residues. The CDR3: CASSGKPSYNEQFF. CDR3 nucleotides: TGCGCCAGCTCGGGGAAACCTTCCTACAATGAGCAGTTCTTC.

This chain joins TRBV6-1 and TRBJ1-1, with 8 bases matching TRBD1. Germline assignment: CDR1 MNHNS and CDR2 SASEGT. With 4 bases clipped from V and 0 bases from J, the junction kept 4 bases outside the gene matches. The CDR3 spans 15 residues. The CDR3, as DNA: TGTGCCAGCAGTGCCCACAGGGGGGTGAACACTGAAGCTTTCTTT. The encoded protein is CASSAHRGVNTEAFF.

The chain employs TRBV9 and TRBJ2-5, with TRBD2 as a possible D gene (6 bases). The V end lost 3 bases, the J end lost 1 base, and 16 bases lay between the germline ends. The V gene's germline CDR1 is SGDLS and CDR2 YYNGEE. This CDR3 region has 16 residues. Here the CDR3 DNA reads TGTGCCAGCAGCGCCCAACTCTCCGGGGGCCAAGAGACCCAGTACTTC. Protein sequence: CASSAQLSGGQETQYF.

This chain connects TRBV19 to TRBJ1-1; TRBD1 agrees at 8 bases. From germline, CDR1 is LNHDA and CDR2 SQIVND (reference sequence). CDR3 size: 15 residues. The junction had 11 bases not matched to a gene; V was cut back by 5 bases and J by 6 bases. Written as DNA, the CDR3 is TGTGCCAGTAGTTTAGGCAGGGGGCGGTTGGCTGAAGCTTTCTTT. Protein product: CASSLGRGRLAEAFF.

This clone was observed once. J is TRBJ1-5 and V is TRBV5-8, with 7 bases lining up with TRBD1. Germline V gene data show CDR1 as SGHTS and CDR2 as YDEGEE. V dropped 5 bases and J dropped 6; count of bases not matched to a gene: 14. The CDR3 consists of 16 residues. CDR3 nucleotides: TGTGCCAGCAGTCGGACCAGGGGGAGCGGGAGTCAGCCCCAGCATTTT. Protein product: CASSRTRGSGSQPQHF.

The J gene is TRBJ2-3, the V gene TRBV2; 9 nucleotides match TRBD2. The germline gives CDR1 SNHLY, CDR2 FYNNEI. The V segment lost 4 bases and the J segment 4 bases; nucleotides outside the gene matches: 3. CDR3 length: 14 amino acids. The CDR3 coding sequence is TGTGCCAGCAGTGTAGCGGGGGCACCAGATACGCAGTATTTT. It encodes CASSVAGAPDTQYF.